The entry below describes one TCR beta chain. Per the authors' pipeline: It was from reference gene primer amplification that nucleated cell counts were estimated. Measured with immunoSEQ multiplex PCR; TCRdb has only the in-frame clones, and not every one. The V and J calls and clone size come from that table; D and trimming were worked out from the DNA. The sample records about 80,000 clones, around 89% being singletons. This entry belongs to a study of blood T cell repertoires in COVID-19. About the research overall: Samples taken during acute and convalescent COVID-19 were collected in the United States, Italy and Spain. PBMCs, B-cell-depleted T cells, or T cells were the source of the cDNA or gDNA that made up the material.

This CDR3 spans 14 amino acids. The germline V gene encodes CDR1 SGDLS and CDR2 YYNGEE. Trimming cost V 1 base and J 8 bases; bases outside gene matches: 7. The TCR sequence derives from a woman of 80 years or more with acute or convalescent COVID-19. The sequencing sample was made of peripheral blood. The rearrangement uses TRBV9 and TRBJ1-2, with 8 nucleotides matching TRBD1. CDR3 DNA: TGTGCCAGCAGCGTAAGTTTTGACAGGGGAGGCTACACCTTC. Translating it yields CASSVSFDRGGYTF. Based on the CDR3 plus reference TRBV9 and TRBJ1-2, the full variable domain is DSGVTQTPKHLITATGQRVTLRCSPRSGDLSVYWYQQSLDQGLQFLIQYYNGEERAKGNILERFSAQQFPDLHSELNLSSLELGDSALYFCASSVSFDRGGYTFGSGTRLTVV.